This T cell receptor (beta chain) was obtained from a study of shared clonotypes between healthy human individuals (dated by TCRdb to the early 2020s). The study in broad terms: The cohort included a few men and a couple of women between 18 and 49 years of age. For each donor, CD4 naive and CD4 memory were each given three plates, CD8 naive was given two plates, and CD8 memory was given one plate. The study deeply sequenced blood TCR repertoires of about 5 healthy adults to estimate repertoire size and the extent of clonotype sharing between individuals. Each donor's leukapheresis produced roughly between roughly 0.94 and 9.5 billion PBMCs. To increase sequencing depth and limit assay-specific biases, TCR repertoire library preparation and sequencing were carried out by different laboratories using diverse techniques. Here is what the overall study found, with its caveats: The small number of donors limited the genetic and exposure-history diversity represented. Based on pairwise subsampling, the degree of clonotype sharing among donors was expected to be affected by sequencing depth. Incomplete sequencing was indicated by rarefaction of sorted-subset datasets, despite the large sequencing depth. Higher generation probabilities were observed for clonotypes shared by all four sorted-subset donors than for non-shared clonotypes. Naive subsets generally had larger estimated clonotype richness than memory subsets. Sampling was limited to blood, and TCR repertoires in tissue likely differ from TCR repertoires in blood. Sharing across four donors was observed for roughly 5.4% of naive CD4, over 3% of naive CD8, about 2.5% of memory CD4, and less than 0.45% of memory CD8 clonotypes.

Using the deep immunoSEQ assay, TCR CDR3 regions were amplified from genomic DNA by multiplex PCR. Genomic DNA extracted from each cell subset was distributed evenly over all wells of several immunoSEQ 96-well plates, and each plate served as one replicate. For sorted subsets, about 0.2 ug genomic DNA, equal to tens of thousands of T cell genomes, was loaded into each replicate PCR. The purified libraries were quantified using a Qubit 3.0 fluorometer, sized with a Bioanalyzer 2100, and then quantified again using the KAPA Library Quantification kit. A separate single-read 150-cycle Illumina NextSeq 550 flow cell was used to sequence each immunoSEQ 96-well plate. As for how the authors treated the data: Because the immunoSEQ output held only junctional sequences and lacked quality scores, the filtering could not match the filtering applied to full-length reads. Sequences were annotated with PyIR, a Python wrapper for IgBLAST v1.9, and V/J genes and CDR3 were assigned using IMGT germline references. Reads were removed for weak V/J assignments (E-value above 1e-6), missing CDR3, stop codons, out-of-frame junctions, or ambiguous translated residues. V3J clonotypes were defined as sequences sharing the same inferred V gene, J gene, and CDR3 amino acid sequence. To compute the percentage overlap between repertoires, the number of shared unique clonotypes was divided by the size of the smaller repertoire. RTK rarefaction, the Chao1 estimator, and Recon v2.1 estimates of unobserved clonotypes were used to assess repertoire richness. OLGA was used to compute generation probabilities for all TCRbeta clonotypes that the gDNA method yielded from a handful of donors. TCRdb mirrors the immuneACCESS table, restricted to in-frame sequences. Some clones are absent from its copies; in checked studies, under half trace to an unresolved V gene, and the reason for the others is unknown. The V and J calls and clone size were taken over from that table, and D and trimming were inferred from the DNA. The sample has 2,500,000 or so clones on record, more than 80% of them singletons. The ten largest clones take up roughly 0.15% of the sample.

Healthy HIV-negative adults with no recently reported acute infections or vaccinations were included as donors. Only Caucasian adults living in Nashville, Tennessee, USA were represented among the donors. CD4+ T cells were enriched by magnetic negative selection; naive cells were then positively selected on CD45RA, and the negative fraction formed the memory subset. After blood collection by leukapheresis, PBMCs were isolated using Ficoll-Histopaque density gradient centrifugation and then cryopreserved in the vapor phase of liquid nitrogen. Analytical flow cytometry was used to check the purity and quantity of each magnetically sorted T cell population. Genomic DNA was isolated from each sorted fraction and quantified by UV absorbance on a Nanodrop 2000c. The junction shows trimming of 6 bases on V and 6 bases on J, and the gene matches do not reach 2 bases of it. The CDR3, from cysteine to phenylalanine, totals 12 residues. The read is trimmed to its CDR3 DNA, 36 bases read in frame from base 1. Sequences MDHEN (CDR1) and SYDVKM (CDR2) are obtained from the germline V gene.

With respect to this clone: This receptor's antigen is unknown. Base-call qualities are not available, and no considerably larger clone is one nucleotide away.

The V and J genes are TRBV28 and TRBJ2-7; 10 bases in the junction line up with TRBD1. This TCR derives from a man between 18 and 29 years old in good health. Sequencing was performed on naive CD4+ T cells sorted from blood. Sample cell subset or site, as interpreted from the label and publication: CD45RA+ positively selected. The CDR3 protein: CASRGDRGEQYF. The nucleotide sequence reads as follows: TGTGCCAGCAGGGGGGACAGGGGCGAGCAGTACTTC. Beyond the CDR3, the reference TRBV28 and TRBJ2-7 genes provide the residues; the full variable domain reads: DVKVTQSSRYLVKRTGEKVFLECVQDMDHENMFWYRQDPGLGLRLIYFSYDVKMKEKGDIPEGYSVSREKKERFSLILESASTNQTSMYLCASRGDRGEQYFGPGTRLTVT.